Detailed here is one T cell receptor beta chain. These data belong to a study of cytomegalovirus exposure and HLA in healthy donors. CDR1 SGHRS and CDR2 YFSETQ come from the germline V gene. V lost 4 bases, J lost 4 bases, and 10 bases lay in between. This CDR3 has 13 amino acids. The study ran its PCR with 60 Vbeta and 13 Jbeta primers. Libraries were prepared by immunoSEQ multiplex PCR; TCRdb keeps only in-frame clonotypes and omits some of them. The sample holds 89,000 or so clones, about 80% seen once. The chain couples TRBV5-1 to TRBJ2-3; weak D call: TRBD1 (5 bases). The receptor's source is a young man in good health and CMV-seropositive. Sequencing was carried out using PBMCs. The CDR3, as DNA: TGCGCCAGCAGCCCGCTAGGGGCAGATACGCAGTATTTT. This sequence encodes CASSPLGADTQYF. Full variable domain (remainder filled in from reference TRBV5-1 and TRBJ2-3): KAGVTQTPRYLIKTRGQQVTLSCSPISGHRSVSWYQQTPGQGLQFLFEYFSETQRNKGNFPGRFSGRQFSNSRSEMNVSTLELGDSALYLCASSPLGADTQYFGPGTRLTVL.